Listed below are T cell receptor beta chains from one sample, sequenced in a study of T-cell reconstitution after alpha-beta-depleted transplantation in children. TCRdb fed the PCR reads into MiXCR, producing one record per CDR3 protein. The data contain roughly 610,000 distinct CDR3 sequences, 10% to 13% of them singletons. The material sequenced was PBMCs from the stem cell graft donor, taken from the stem cell graft. Receptor source: a human donor who donated a stem cell graft to a child with acute myeloid leukemia. CDR3s include the opening cysteine and the closing phenylalanine or tryptophan. The D gene is left open where the match is weak. Expanded clones are given a class, and other clones once, few, many or no size at all.

D	V	size	J	CDR3	DNA
.	TRBV21-1	many	TRBJ2-1	CASRFRLRESYNEQFF	TGTGCCAGCAGGTTCCGCTTGCGGGAATCCTACAATGAGCAGTTCTTC
TRBD2	TRBV19	many	TRBJ2-2	CASSAGTSGTGELFF	TGTGCCAGTAGTGCCGGGACTAGCGGCACCGGGGAGCTGTTTTTT
.	TRBV9	many	TRBJ2-1	CASSVEGVQYNEQFF	TGTGCCAGCAGCGTAGAGGGAGTCCAGTACAATGAGCAGTTCTTC
.	TRBV9	few	TRBJ2-7	CASSVEGVYEQYF	TGTGCCAGCAGCGTAGAGGGCGTCTACGAGCAGTACTTC
.	TRBV30	.	TRBJ2-1	CAWRRGLNEQFF	TGTGCCTGGAGACGGGGGCTCAATGAGCAGTTCTTC
.	TRBV7-2	many	TRBJ1-6	CASSLEPGMGNSPLHF	TGTGCCAGCAGCTTAGAACCGGGGATGGGTAATTCACCCCTCCACTTT
.	TRBV6-1	few	TRBJ1-2	CASSAPGIAYGYTF	TGTGCCAGCAGTGCCCCGGGGATAGCCTATGGCTACACCTTC
TRBD2	TRBV5-1	many	TRBJ2-3	CASRTSGRTDTQYF	TGCGCCAGCCGGACTAGCGGGAGGACAGATACGCAGTATTTT
TRBD2	TRBV4-3	few	TRBJ2-4	CASSHDLGLAETLAKNIQYF	TGCGCCAGCAGCCACGACTTGGGACTAGCGGAGACGTTAGCCAAAAACATTCAGTACTTC
TRBD2	TRBV5-1	.	TRBJ2-1	CASRGTRWASGSSYNEQFF	TGCGCCAGCAGAGGCACACGCTGGGCTAGCGGGAGCTCCTACAATGAGCAGTTCTTC
TRBD2	TRBV10-3	many	TRBJ2-1	CAIMGTSGSGAYNEQFF	TGTGCCATCATGGGGACTAGCGGGAGTGGGGCCTACAATGAGCAGTTCTTC
TRBD2	TRBV29-1	.	TRBJ2-3	CSVWTRGYEDTQYF	TGCAGCGTGTGGACTAGAGGATATGAGGATACGCAGTATTTT
.	TRBV20-1	.	TRBJ1-2	CSAHREVYGYTF	TGCAGTGCTCACAGGGAGGTCTATGGCTACACCTTC
.	TRBV6-2/TRBV6-3	.	TRBJ2-7	CASRPSGYAQEQYF	TGTGCCAGCAGACCCAGCGGGTACGCACAAGAGCAGTACTTC
.	TRBV7-2	many	TRBJ2-3	CASSIWGTNTQYF	TGTGCCAGCAGCATATGGGGCACAAATACGCAGTATTTT
TRBD2	TRBV12-3/TRBV12-4	few	TRBJ2-1	CASRASGTRGDEQFF	TGTGCCAGCAGGGCCTCCGGGACTAGGGGTGATGAGCAGTTCTTC
.	TRBV19	few	TRBJ2-7	CASSIDLLGGYEQYF	TGTGCCAGTAGTATAGATCTCCTGGGGGGCTACGAGCAGTACTTC
TRBD1	TRBV6-2/TRBV6-3	.	TRBJ2-7	CASSRRTGPSYEQYF	TGTGCCAGCAGCCGAAGGACAGGTCCTTCCTACGAGCAGTACTTC
TRBD2	TRBV20-1	many	TRBJ2-7	CSARTSGTGEQYF	TGCAGTGCTAGGACTAGCGGGACTGGCGAGCAGTACTTC
TRBD2	TRBV7-3	few	TRBJ2-1	CASSQWTSGNYNEQFF	TGTGCCAGCAGCCAATGGACTAGCGGGAACTACAATGAGCAGTTCTTC
.	TRBV28	.	TRBJ1-1	CASITYTEAFF	TGTGCCAGCATTACGTACACTGAAGCTTTCTTT
.	TRBV29-1	few	TRBJ2-6	CSVLFLQKNGFGANVLTF	TGCAGCGTTCTTTTTCTACAGAAAAACGGGTTCGGGGCCAACGTCCTGACTTTC
.	TRBV5-1	.	TRBJ2-3	CASSLAPDGGTDTQYF	TGCGCCAGCAGCTTGGCGCCGGATGGGGGCACGGATACGCAGTATTTT
.	TRBV7-2	.	TRBJ1-5	CASSLLPGRPQHF	TGTGCCAGCAGCTTATTGCCGGGACGGCCCCAGCATTTT
.	TRBV7-9	few	TRBJ2-5	CASSLARQQETQYF	TGTGCCAGCAGCTTAGCGCGACAGCAAGAGACCCAGTACTTC
.	TRBV6-1	many	TRBJ2-1	CASSPRLGNEQFF	TGTGCCAGCAGCCCCCGACTAGGGAATGAGCAGTTCTTC
.	TRBV29-1	.	TRBJ1-1	CSAQTGPTEAFF	TGCAGCGCACAGACGGGGCCCACTGAAGCTTTCTTT
.	TRBV30	few	TRBJ1-5	CAWKSENNQPQHF	TGTGCCTGGAAGTCGGAAAACAATCAGCCCCAGCATTTT
.	TRBV30	few	TRBJ2-7	CAWSGSGLDEQYF	TGTGCCTGGAGTGGATCGGGTCTCGACGAGCAGTACTTC
TRBD2	TRBV9	many	TRBJ2-3	CASSAASGPTDTQYF	TGTGCCAGCAGCGCGGCTAGCGGACCCACAGATACGCAGTATTTT
TRBD2	TRBV20-1	.	TRBJ2-1	CCAIATSPSSYNEQFF	TGCTGTGCTATCGCGACTAGCCCCAGCTCCTACAATGAGCAGTTCTTC
.	TRBV5-1	many	TRBJ2-7	CASRLRGPYEQYF	TGCGCCAGCAGACTCAGGGGCCCCTACGAGCAGTACTTC
.	TRBV6-2/TRBV6-3	.	TRBJ1-1	CASSYGERGTEAFF	TGTGCCAGCAGTTATGGGGAGCGGGGCACTGAAGCTTTCTTT
TRBD1	TRBV7-8	.	TRBJ1-2	CASSPRDRFGYTF	TGTGCCAGCAGCCCCCGGGACAGGTTCGGCTACACCTTC
TRBD2	TRBV29-1	few	TRBJ2-1	CSVEGRGSYNEQFF	TGCAGCGTTGAGGGGAGGGGCTCGTACAATGAGCAGTTCTTC
TRBD2	TRBV10-3	many	TRBJ2-1	CAISESRAGVGVNEQFF	TGTGCCATCAGTGAGTCGAGAGCGGGAGTGGGAGTCAATGAGCAGTTCTTC
TRBD1	TRBV18	many	TRBJ2-3	CASSEDRGVYTQYF	TGTGCCAGCTCAGAGGACAGGGGAGTCTATACGCAGTATTTT
.	TRBV29-1	.	TRBJ2-7	CSVCKETYEQYF	TGCAGCGTTTGTAAGGAAACCTACGAGCAGTACTTC
TRBD2	TRBV7-9	few	TRBJ2-5	CASSRTSGDDTQYF	TGTGCCAGCAGTCGGACTAGCGGGGACGACACCCAGTACTTC
.	TRBV4-2	few	TRBJ2-7	CASSQDGGVSYEQYF	TGTGCCAGCAGCCAAGATGGCGGGGTCTCCTACGAGCAGTACTTC
.	TRBV29-1	few	TRBJ2-1	CSVEGPRRGREQFF	TGCAGCGTTGAAGGTCCCCGACGCGGTCGGGAGCAGTTCTTC
.	TRBV12-3/TRBV12-4	.	TRBJ2-1	CASRSWEVSYNEQFF	TGTGCCAGCAGGTCATGGGAGGTCTCCTACAATGAGCAGTTCTTC
.	TRBV6-5	few	TRBJ1-3	CASGRTGDSGNTIYF	TGTGCCAGCGGTAGGACGGGAGACTCTGGAAACACCATATATTTT
.	TRBV6-5	many	TRBJ1-1	CASSYSRSGPNTEAFF	TGTGCCAGCAGTTACTCCCGGTCCGGCCCGAACACTGAAGCTTTCTTT
.	TRBV7-9	.	TRBJ2-2	CASSSPWHTGELFF	TGTGCCAGCAGCTCACCTTGGCACACCGGGGAGCTGTTTTTT
.	TRBV24-1	many	TRBJ2-3	CATQLRSTDTQYF	TGTGCCACCCAGCTACGTAGCACAGATACGCAGTATTTT
.	TRBV3-1	few	TRBJ1-1	CASSQKGSEAFF	TGTGCCAGCAGCCAAAAGGGTTCGGAAGCTTTCTTT
.	TRBV6-5	.	TRBJ1-5	CASRYREDSNQPQHF	TGTGCCAGCAGATACAGGGAAGATAGCAATCAGCCCCAGCATTTT
.	TRBV10-3	few	TRBJ2-1	CAISESGVEQFF	TGTGCCATCAGTGAGTCCGGGGTAGAACAGTTCTTC